These 29 T cell receptor beta chains came from one sample sequenced in a study of response to subunit inactivated influenza vaccine. MiXCR was run by TCRdb on the RT-PCR reads, yielding one entry per CDR3 protein. The table includes 500,000 to 600,000 distinct CDR3 sequences, approximately 12% detected once. This material consisted of PBMCs from blood, taken 45 days after vaccination. These TCRs come from a man aged 45-65 years who received an inactivated influenza vaccine.

This clonotype was seen ten or more times. V and J are TRBV7-9 and TRBJ2-5, with D maybe TRBD1 (5 bases). CDR1 is SEHNR, CDR2 FQNEAQ, per germline (reference sequence). Trimming removed 2 bases from V and 2 bases from J, with 15 bases in between. The CDR3 loop spans 16 amino acids. The CDR3 DNA reads as TGTGCCAGCAGCTTAAGTTTGGGGCCACCGCAAGAGACCCAGTACTTC. Its protein product is CASSLSLGPPQETQYF.

V gene TRBV4-3 combines with J gene TRBJ1-1, with 10 bases aligning to TRBD1. Germline lookup yields CDR1 LGHNA and CDR2 YSLEER. The CDR3 sequence is 16 residues long. V lost 2 bases and J lost 6; bases outside the gene matches: 9. The DNA of the CDR3 is TGCGCCAGCAGCCAATCGGCGGACAGGGGGTTATCTGAAGCTTTCTTT. Translation gives CASSQSADRGLSEAFF.

This chain uses TRBV10-3 with TRBJ1-6; a weak D match, TRBD1 (6 bases). Germline loops: CDR1 ENHRY, CDR2 SYGVKD. Trimming left V 2 bases short and J 6 bases short, with 8 bases between. The CDR3 length is 14 residues. This CDR3 reads CAISERGLNSPLHF. DNA of the CDR3: TGTGCCATCAGTGAGCGGGGGCTTAATTCACCCCTCCACTTT.

This clonotype was observed at least ten times. This chain connects TRBV5-1 to TRBJ2-5, with D perhaps TRBD2 (5 bases). Germline V gene data show CDR1 as SGHRS and CDR2 as YFSETQ. The CDR3 runs to 14 residues. V lost 1 base to trimming and J lost 5 bases, with 12 bases between them. CDR3 region: CASSLLRPGETQYF. The CDR3 nucleotides are TGCGCCAGCAGCTTGCTACGCCCGGGGGAGACCCAGTACTTC.

The CDR3 region has the DNA TGCAGTGGCGTATGGGTTGATGGTGAAAAACTGTTTTTT. This gives the protein CSGVWVDGEKLFF. This chain connects TRBV20-1 to TRBJ1-4, with D uncertain. From germline, CDR1 is DFQATT and CDR2 SNEGSKA (reference sequence). With 7 bases removed from V and 7 bases from J, the gap between germline ends came to 16 bases. There are 13 residues in the CDR3.

The rearrangement joins TRBV5-1 to TRBJ2-2; TRBD1 or TRBD2 may be the D gene (5 bases each). V was shortened by 4 bases and J by 4 bases, with 20 bases between the two germline ends. Germline V gene lookup returns CDR1 SGHRS and CDR2 YFSETQ. This CDR3 contains 17 residues. As DNA, the CDR3 is TGCGCCAGCAGCCCGAGGGCCGGGACCTCTATCACCGGGGAGCTGTTTTTT. Its translation is CASSPRAGTSITGELFF.

The chain links TRBV3-1 to TRBJ1-1; D not certain. Germline V gives CDR1 LGHDT, CDR2 YNNKEL (reference sequence). Deletions cut 4 bases from V and 6 bases from J, with 15 bases between. CDR3 length: 14 amino acids. Written as DNA, the CDR3 is TGTGCCAGCAGCCTCACTAGTCAGGCTGCTGAAGCTTTCTTT. It codes for CASSLTSQAAEAFF.

The V gene is TRBV12-3 or TRBV12-4, the J gene TRBJ2-3; no clear D gene. The V gene lost 6 bases and the J gene lost 3 bases, with 16 bases spanning the gap. CDR3 size: 15 residues. In nucleotides, the CDR3 is TGTGCCAGCAGCCGACCGGGCCATAGGACAGATACGCAGTATTTT. It translates to CASSRPGHRTDTQYF.

The chain carries TRBV7-2 and TRBJ1-1; maybe TRBD1 (5 bases). Trimming removed 8 bases at V and 5 bases at J, with 15 bases between. The CDR3 loop spans 13 amino acids. CDR1 is SGHTA, CDR2 FQGNSA, per germline. CDR3 in amino acids: CASYMHGGTEAFF. The CDR3 region has the DNA TGTGCCAGCTATATGCACGGGGGTACTGAAGCTTTCTTT. Using reference TRBV7-2 and TRBJ1-1 for the parts outside the CDR3, the full variable domain is GAGVSQSPSNKVTEKGKDVELRCDPISGHTALYWYRQSLGQGLEFLIYFQGNSAPDKSGLPSDRFSAERTGGSVSTLTIQRTQQEDSAVYLCASYMHGGTEAFFGQGTRLTVV.

The rearrangement links TRBV6-1 to TRBJ2-2, with 12 bases lining up with TRBD1. CDR1 MNHNS and CDR2 SASEGT come from the germline V gene. The trim removed 7 bases at V and 6 bases at J, leaving 6 bases unmatched. CDR3 length: 15 amino acids. CDR3: CASKPGQGAAGELFF. DNA for the CDR3: TGTGCCAGCAAACCGGGACAGGGGGCCGCCGGGGAGCTGTTTTTT.

CDR3 protein: CASSEISGQGLHEQYF. The CDR3 DNA reads TGCGCCAGCAGTGAAATTTCGGGACAGGGGTTGCACGAGCAGTACTTC. This chain links TRBV5-1 with TRBJ2-7, with 10 bases aligning to TRBD1. Germline lookup yields CDR1 SGHRS and CDR2 YFSETQ. The ends lost 5 bases at V and 5 bases at J; junction bases unmatched: 13. This CDR3 has 16 amino acids.

This clonotype was detected only a few times. This chain joins TRBV5-4 and TRBJ2-2; D is perhaps TRBD2 (6 bases). This CDR3 has 15 residues. V lost 2 bases, J lost 0 bases, and 8 bases lay in between. The germline V gene has CDR1 SGHNT and CDR2 YYREEE (reference sequence). Here the CDR3 DNA reads TGTGCCAGCAGCTTATCTAGCGCGAACACCGGGGAGCTGTTTTTT. Translation gives CASSLSSANTGELFF.

This clonotype turned up a few times. A much more abundant neighbour one base away suggests this may be a read error. V usage is TRBV7-2 and J usage is TRBJ2-1; TRBD2 aligns across 12 bases. Germline assignment: CDR1 SGHTA and CDR2 FQGNSA. Trimming cost V 6 bases and J 6 bases; bases outside gene matches: 6. The CDR3 has 15 amino acids. The CDR3 DNA sequence: TGTGCCAGCAGACCCCTAGCGGGGGGGCGCAATGAGCAGTTCTTC. Translation: CASRPLAGGRNEQFF.

This clonotype has ten or more counts. CDR3 sequence: CAIGGGEEQYF. The CDR3 nucleotides read TGTGCCATCGGAGGTGGGGAAGAGCAGTACTTC. The chain links TRBV10-3 to TRBJ2-7; possible D gene TRBD2, 5 bases. The CDR3 covers 11 residues. CDR1 is ENHRY and CDR2 is SYGVKD in the germline V gene. V was clipped by 8 bases and J by 7 bases, with 12 bases between them.

As regards this clonotype: It may be a read error: a sequence one base away is much more abundant. The chain combines TRBV7-9 with TRBJ2-1; TRBD1 is a possible D gene (6 bases). CDR3 size: 13 residues. Germline-derived CDR1 and CDR2 are SEHNR and FQNEAQ (reference sequence). This CDR3 reads CASSLYGDNELFF. The CDR3 nucleotides are TGTGCCAGCAGCTTATACGGGGACAATGAGCTGTTCTTC.

This clonotype was counted between two and nine times. The V and J genes are TRBV5-1 and TRBJ2-1; no clear D. V lost 4 bases and J lost 0, with 11 bases in between. The CDR3 contains 15 residues. Germline-derived CDR1 and CDR2 are SGHRS and YFSETQ. CDR3 region: CASSVGGLSYNEQFF. CDR3 nucleotides: TGCGCCAGCAGCGTTGGTGGCCTCTCCTACAATGAGCAGTTCTTC.

A note on this clonotype: One end of the junction is discordant with germline, which a read error may explain. This chain links TRBV11-2 with TRBJ2-1; 7 nucleotides match TRBD1. The CDR3 length is 12 residues. CDR1 SGHAT and CDR2 FQNNGV come from the germline V gene. The CDR3 here is CANSLPWDRKFF. The CDR3 coding sequence is TGTGCCAACAGCTTACCCTGGGACAGAAAGTTCTTC.

CDR3 sequence reads: CASSPTSGLINEQFF. The CDR3 DNA sequence: TGTGCCAGCAGCCCGACTAGCGGGTTGATCAATGAGCAGTTCTTC. The gene calls are TRBV5-6 and TRBJ2-1; 10 nucleotides match TRBD2. The V segment lost 4 bases and the J segment 6 bases; nucleotides outside the gene matches: 7. CDR3 size: 15 residues. Germline V lookup: CDR1 SGHDT, CDR2 YYEEEE.

This chain connects TRBV11-2 to TRBJ2-3, with TRBD2 matching over 15 bases. The germline CDR1 and CDR2 sequences are SGHAT and FQNNGV. The CDR3 runs to 19 residues. V was clipped by 1 base and J by 4 bases; unmatched bases: 9. This chain's CDR3 is CASSLGTSGGVRFPDTQYF. The DNA of the CDR3 is TGTGCCAGCAGCTTAGGGACTAGCGGGGGGGTAAGATTCCCAGATACGCAGTATTTT.

This clonotype was detected many times. This chain uses TRBV6-2 or TRBV6-3 with TRBJ1-5; 8 bases agree with TRBD1. There are 14 residues in the CDR3. Germline CDR1 MNHEY, CDR2 SVGEGT. V gave up 10 bases and J gave up 0 bases; unmatched junction bases: 5. The CDR3 DNA follows: TGTGCCACTGGACAGGGATCTAGCAATCAGCCCCAGCATTTT. Encoded protein: CATGQGSSNQPQHF.

The chain joins TRBV11-1 to TRBJ2-3; D unclear. Germline assignment: CDR1 SGHAT and CDR2 FQDESV (reference sequence). The CDR3 is 15 residues long. The V end was cut by 5 bases, the J end by 2 bases, with 14 bases between. The CDR3 here is CASSPDGYSTDTQYF. CDR3 coding DNA: TGTGCCAGCAGCCCAGACGGCTACTCCACAGATACGCAGTATTTT.

The chain employs TRBV4-1 and TRBJ2-2; D uncertain. V was cut by 8 bases and J by 2 bases, with 12 bases left in between. The CDR3 length is 14 residues. Germline CDR1 reads MGHRA; CDR2 reads YSYEKL. For the CDR3, the DNA is TGCGCCAGCGGCCCAAGAACAAACACCGGGGAGCTGTTTTTT. This gives the protein CASGPRTNTGELFF.

The genes are TRBV6-1 and TRBJ2-3; D unresolved. Germline CDR1 reads MNHNS; CDR2 reads SASEGT. CDR3 length: 15 residues. Trimming removed 2 bases from V and 2 bases from J, with 11 bases in between. The DNA for the CDR3 is TGTGCCAGCAGTGAAAATCGGTATACCACAGATACGCAGTATTTT. Protein sequence: CASSENRYTTDTQYF.

V usage is TRBV20-1 and J usage is TRBJ2-3, with no clear D. CDR1 and CDR2 from the germline V gene are DFQATT and SNEGSKA (reference sequence). Trimming took 0 bases from V and 2 from J, leaving 15 bases between them. The CDR3 spans 16 residues. The CDR3 sequence: CSARDPIAAFTDTQYF. The CDR3 bases are TGCAGTGCTAGAGATCCGATCGCCGCCTTCACAGATACGCAGTATTTT.

This clonotype has only a few counts. This rearrangement joins TRBV4-2 to TRBJ1-5; 8 bases align to TRBD1. Germline V lookup: CDR1 LGHNA, CDR2 YNFKEQ. The CDR3 covers 16 residues. The ends lost 0 bases at V and 3 bases at J; junction bases unmatched: 4. The DNA of the CDR3 is TGTGCCAGCAGCCAAGATCCGACAGGGGCCAATCAGCCCCAGCATTTT. It encodes CASSQDPTGANQPQHF.

This clonotype was detected only a few times. This rearrangement joins TRBV20-1 to TRBJ1-1; D perhaps matches TRBD1 (5 bases). V was trimmed by 0 bases and J by 0 bases, leaving 14 bases between them. This CDR3 contains 16 residues. CDR1 is DFQATT and CDR2 is SNEGSKA in the germline V gene (reference sequence). CDR3 sequence: CSARDWGRRMNTEAFF. The CDR3 coding sequence is TGCAGTGCTAGAGATTGGGGCAGACGTATGAACACTGAAGCTTTCTTT.

The chain employs TRBV2 and TRBJ1-6; 11 nucleotides match TRBD1. The CDR3 is made up of 14 amino acids. Losses at the gene ends were 8 bases for V and 10 bases for J; bases not matched to a gene: 7. The germline CDR1 and CDR2 sequences are SNHLY and FYNNEI. The CDR3 is CASFGTGGFSPLHF. The CDR3 nucleotides are TGTGCCAGCTTCGGGACAGGGGGATTCTCACCCCTCCACTTT.

The chain combines TRBV20-1 with TRBJ2-1, with TRBD2 matching over 10 bases. J was trimmed by 3 bases and V by 5 bases; bases with no gene match: 7. This CDR3 is 15 amino acids long. Per germline, CDR1 DFQATT and CDR2 SNEGSKA (reference sequence). The CDR3 sequence: CSAFTSGKVYNEQFF. CDR3 nucleotide sequence: TGCAGTGCTTTTACTAGCGGGAAAGTCTACAATGAGCAGTTCTTC.

The gene calls are TRBV5-8 and TRBJ2-2; the match to TRBD2 covers 7 bases. Germline V CDR1 and CDR2: SGHTS, YDEGEE. The CDR3 spans 16 residues. V lost 4 bases and J lost 1; bases outside the gene matches: 7. The CDR3: CASSPWTRGNTGELFF. CDR3 bases: TGTGCCAGCAGCCCATGGACTAGAGGGAACACCGGGGAGCTGTTTTTT.